This TCR beta chain was captured by sequencing in a study of blood T cells in healthy people across ages. A second about 7 to 11 cycle PCR used barcoded and J-beta primers. Every molecule of cDNA carried a tag from a template-switch adaptor with 12 random nucleotides. TCRdb reprocessed the 5' RACE reads via MiXCR and lists one record per CDR3 protein. This table has about 770,000 distinct CDR3 sequences, about 42% appearing once. Overall study results and limits: Lack of knowledge of donor CMV status possibly confounded expanded clonotype changes.

CDR3 length: 14 residues. Losses at the gene ends were 3 bases for V and 7 bases for J; bases not matched to a gene: 2. Per the germline V gene, CDR1 is SEHNR and CDR2 is FQNEAQ (reference sequence). On this clonotype: As yet, its antigen is unknown.

The chain couples TRBV7-9 to TRBJ2-2; 10 positions match TRBD2. Specimen: blood. This receptor was identified in a man aged 60 to 69 in good health. CDR3 loop: CASSLGLASGELFF. In DNA form, the CDR3 reads TGTGCCAGCAGCTTGGGACTAGCGAGCGGGGAGCTGTTTTTT.